One and the same sample provided the 26 T cell receptor beta chains below, sequenced in a study of T cell repertoires in cytomegalovirus infection. TCRdb itself ran the reads through MiXCR, one entry per CDR3 protein. The sample records some 280,000 distinct CDR3 sequences, around 15% being singletons. The sample consisted of PBMCs. The source of these receptors is a human donor in good health (CMV status not recorded). Some clones in this sample may be carry-over from other donors' samples.

This clonotype was seen more than once but under ten times. J is TRBJ2-3 and V is TRBV19; D might be TRBD2 (6 bases). V shed 3 bases and J shed 2 bases, with 15 bases lying between them. Germline CDR1 LNHDA, CDR2 SQIVND (reference sequence). The CDR3 spans 16 residues. The CDR3 here is CASSIHSGLNTDTQYF. The DNA of the CDR3 is TGTGCCAGTAGTATCCACAGCGGGCTAAACACAGATACGCAGTATTTT.

The sample holds many counts of this clonotype. This rearrangement joins TRBV7-2 to TRBJ2-5; TRBD2 agrees at 14 bases. CDR3 size: 15 residues. J lost 9 bases, V lost 5 bases, and 8 bases had no gene match. Germline-derived CDR1 and CDR2 are SGHTA and FQGNSA. The CDR3 loop reads CASSNRGLAGAAQYF. In nucleotides, the CDR3 is TGTGCCAGCAGCAATCGGGGACTAGCGGGAGCGGCCCAGTACTTC.

Many counts were recorded for this clonotype. V usage is TRBV12-5 and J usage is TRBJ2-7; 12 nucleotides align to TRBD1. The germline gives CDR1 LGHNT, CDR2 FRNRAP. The CDR3 totals 17 residues. The J segment lost 6 bases and the V segment lost 7 bases, leaving 16 bases of the junction unmatched. CDR3 in amino acids: CASALSGTGGGSAEQYF. The CDR3 DNA sequence: TGTGCTAGTGCCCTCTCCGGGACAGGGGGCGGTTCGGCCGAGCAGTACTTC.

This clonotype showed up just a few times. The chain combines TRBV19 with TRBJ2-6; 9 bases line up with TRBD1. V gave up 4 bases and J gave up 2 bases; unmatched junction bases: 9. The germline gives CDR1 LNHDA, CDR2 SQIVND (reference sequence). There are 18 residues in the CDR3. The CDR3 DNA is TGTGCCAGTAGTAGATTCTCCGGGACAGGGACTGGGGCCAACGTCCTGACTTTC. Protein: CASSRFSGTGTGANVLTF.

This clonotype was seen at least ten times. CDR3 in amino acids: CASSLGTSTYEQYF. The DNA of the CDR3 is TGTGCCAGCAGCTTAGGGACTAGCACCTACGAGCAGTACTTC. The chain recombines TRBV7-2 with TRBJ2-7; TRBD2 matches 8 bases. The V and J ends lost 1 base and 2 bases, in that order; junction bases with no gene match: 1. Germline V gene sequence: CDR1 SGHTA, CDR2 FQGNSA. The length of the CDR3 is 14 residues.

The chain recombines TRBV7-6 with TRBJ1-5; D not certain. This CDR3 contains 15 residues. Trimming took 1 base from V and 2 from J, leaving 9 bases between them. Germline CDR1 and CDR2: SGHVS and FNYEAQ. The CDR3 protein is CASSLGGKRNQPQHF. DNA for the CDR3: TGTGCCAGCAGCTTAGGAGGGAAGCGCAATCAGCCCCAGCATTTT.

J is TRBJ1-6 and V is TRBV20-1, with a possible D match to TRBD1 (6 bases). The CDR3 has 14 amino acids. Germline V CDR1 and CDR2: DFQATT, SNEGSKA (reference sequence). Trimming took off 1 base at V and 7 bases at J, with 11 bases between the two ends. This CDR3 reads CSARGTANNSPLHF. The CDR3 DNA is TGCAGTGCTAGAGGGACAGCGAACAATTCACCCCTCCACTTT.

This clonotype was observed many times. V gene TRBV7-8 combines with J gene TRBJ2-1, with 7 bases matching TRBD1. The germline gives CDR1 SGHVS, CDR2 FQNEAQ. The J segment lost 9 bases and the V segment lost 4 bases, leaving 12 bases of the junction unmatched. The CDR3 runs to 15 residues. The CDR3 DNA reads as TGTGCCAGCAGCTCCTCAATGGAACACAGGGGTGAGCAGTTCTTC. Translating it yields CASSSSMEHRGEQFF.

This clonotype was recorded at least ten times. The chain links TRBV7-9 to TRBJ1-1; the D gene is possibly TRBD1 (5 bases). Germline loops: CDR1 SEHNR, CDR2 FQNEAQ (reference sequence). V lost 7 bases and J 1 base, leaving 13 bases between the germline ends. CDR3 length: 14 residues. As DNA, the CDR3 is TGTGCCAGCAACTTGGACATCCCGAACACTGAAGCTTTCTTT. Translated, it gives CASNLDIPNTEAFF.

This chain uses TRBV7-9 with TRBJ1-1; D is perhaps TRBD1 (5 bases). Germline CDR1 and CDR2: SEHNR and FQNEAQ (reference sequence). The CDR3 covers 13 residues. The V end lost 5 bases, the J end lost 3 bases, and 10 bases lay between the germline ends. The CDR3 nucleotides read TGTGCCAGCAGCCCCAAAGGGGACACTGAAGCTTTCTTT. Translation gives CASSPKGDTEAFF.

This clonotype was seen a handful of times. The chain links TRBV6-5 to TRBJ2-7; 8 nucleotides match TRBD1. Trimming removed 6 bases from V and 7 bases from J; junction bases left unmatched: 11. The CDR3 consists of 14 residues. Germline V gene lookup returns CDR1 MNHEY and CDR2 SVGAGI. CDR3 region: CASRTRQGNSEQYF. The CDR3 bases are TGTGCCAGCAGGACCCGACAGGGGAACTCAGAGCAGTACTTC.

This chain joins TRBV7-9 and TRBJ1-3, with TRBD1 matching 7 bases. This CDR3 contains 14 residues. The V segment lost 4 bases and the J segment 1 base; nucleotides outside the gene matches: 1. Germline CDR1 is SEHNR and CDR2 is FQNEAQ (reference sequence). This CDR3 reads CASSWGQSGNTIYF. DNA of the CDR3: TGTGCCAGCAGCTGGGGACAGTCTGGAAACACCATATATTTT.

The chain is built from TRBV18 and TRBJ2-2, with 9 bases aligning to TRBD2. This CDR3 is 15 amino acids long. V lost 4 bases, J lost 1 base, and 1 base stayed unmatched. Per the germline V gene, CDR1 is KGHSH and CDR2 is LQKENI. CDR3: CASSRTSVNTGELFF. In nucleotides, the CDR3 is TGTGCCAGCTCACGGACTAGCGTGAACACCGGGGAGCTGTTTTTT.

Ten or more counts support this clonotype. This rearrangement joins TRBV7-2 to TRBJ2-3, with 7 bases identical to TRBD2. Per the germline V gene, CDR1 is SGHTA and CDR2 is FQGNSA. J gave up 7 bases and V 5 bases, and 15 bases lay outside the gene matches. This CDR3 has 16 residues. The CDR3 sequence: CASSPDSGQLGNTQYF. The CDR3 DNA is TGTGCCAGCAGCCCAGATAGCGGGCAGTTAGGGAATACGCAGTATTTT.

A few counts support this clonotype. V and J are TRBV7-8 and TRBJ2-7; the D is unclear. Germline loops: CDR1 SGHVS, CDR2 FQNEAQ. The V gene lost 1 base and the J gene lost 2 bases, with 9 bases spanning the gap. The CDR3 covers 14 residues. The DNA of the CDR3 is TGTGCCAGCAGCTTAGGTACCGGACCCTACGAGCAGTACTTC. Protein: CASSLGTGPYEQYF.

About this clonotype itself: A much larger clonotype is one base distant, so this may be a read error. The rearrangement joins TRBV20-1 to TRBJ2-3; 10 nucleotides agree with TRBD2. The CDR3 has 15 residues. Germline V lookup: CDR1 DFQATT, CDR2 SNEGSKA (reference sequence). V shed 6 bases, J shed 5 bases, and the junction held 11 bases outside the gene matches. The CDR3 DNA reads TGCAGTGCCGAAAGCGGGGGGGTCCACATAGATACGCAGTATTTT. Translating gives CSAESGGVHIDTQYF.

The chain is built from TRBV29-1 and TRBJ2-3; the D is unclear. The germline CDR1 and CDR2 sequences are SQVTM and ANQGSEA. The V gene lost 6 bases and the J gene lost 0 bases, with 10 bases spanning the gap. The CDR3 has 13 residues. The CDR3 is CSVQDGSTDTQYF. The DNA of the CDR3 is TGCAGCGTCCAGGACGGAAGCACAGATACGCAGTATTTT.

This clonotype was seen repeatedly, ten times or more. J is TRBJ1-1 and V is TRBV20-1, with 7 positions matching TRBD1. There are 15 residues in the CDR3. V was clipped by 0 bases and J by 5 bases; unmatched bases: 9. The germline CDR1 and CDR2 sequences are DFQATT and SNEGSKA (reference sequence). This CDR3 reads CSARDEYRGWTEAFF. CDR3 coding DNA: TGCAGTGCTAGAGACGAGTACAGGGGCTGGACTGAAGCTTTCTTT.

This CDR3 reads CASTAEPYEQYF. CDR3 coding DNA: TGTGCCAGCACGGCGGAGCCCTACGAGCAGTACTTC. The gene calls are TRBV2 and TRBJ2-7; D is ambiguous. The CDR3 covers 12 residues. Germline V gene lookup returns CDR1 SNHLY and CDR2 FYNNEI. Trimming cost V 7 bases and J 2 bases, with 9 bases left between them.

This clonotype was seen many times. V usage is TRBV28 and J usage is TRBJ1-6; D not resolved. CDR1 and CDR2 (germline): MDHEN, SYDVKM. Trimming left V 6 bases short and J 9 bases short, with 18 bases between. The CDR3 runs to 15 residues. CDR3 DNA sequence: TGTGCCAGCAGGCGGGAATTGGGAGTTGGTTCACCCCTCCACTTT. Translating gives CASRRELGVGSPLHF.

The V call is TRBV7-8, the J call TRBJ2-5, with unresolved D. The V gene's germline CDR1 is SGHVS and CDR2 FQNEAQ. Trimming left V 5 bases short and J 5 bases short, with 15 bases between. This CDR3 spans 14 amino acids. CDR3 in DNA: TGTGCCAGCAGCCCCCTCTTAAGGCAGGAGACCCAGTACTTC. This sequence encodes CASSPLLRQETQYF.

The CDR3 DNA sequence: TGCGCCAGCAGCTTGGGCTGGGGTGACGCTGAAGCTTTCTTT. Translation gives CASSLGWGDAEAFF. The rearrangement joins TRBV5-1 to TRBJ1-1; no clear D gene. The CDR3 is 14 residues long. From germline, CDR1 is SGHRS and CDR2 YFSETQ. Trimming cost V 0 bases and J 6 bases, with 12 bases left between them.

This clonotype was detected a few times. This chain joins TRBV28 and TRBJ2-5; 9 bases are shared with TRBD2. Losses at the gene ends were 5 bases for V and 3 bases for J; bases not matched to a gene: 7. This CDR3 contains 15 residues. Germline loops: CDR1 MDHEN, CDR2 SYDVKM. The CDR3 protein is CASSLYSSGEETQYF. Written as DNA, the CDR3 is TGTGCCAGCAGTCTATATTCTAGCGGGGAAGAGACCCAGTACTTC.

At least ten counts were recorded for this clonotype. The chain recombines TRBV5-1 with TRBJ1-1; D might be TRBD1 (6 bases). The germline V gene encodes CDR1 SGHRS and CDR2 YFSETQ. The CDR3 runs to 15 residues. Trimming stripped 0 bases from V and 3 bases from J, with 12 bases between. CDR3 DNA sequence: TGCGCCAGCAGCTTGGGAGGGACAAAAGACACTGAAGCTTTCTTT. It yields the protein CASSLGGTKDTEAFF. The whole variable domain, remainder taken from reference TRBV5-1 and TRBJ1-1, is KAGVTQTPRYLIKTRGQQVTLSCSPISGHRSVSWYQQTPGQGLQFLFEYFSETQRNKGNFPGRFSGRQFSNSRSEMNVSTLELGDSALYLCASSLGGTKDTEAFFGQGTRLTVV.

This clonotype has a handful of counts. The chain has TRBV7-9 and TRBJ1-5; D not certain. Germline assignment: CDR1 SEHNR and CDR2 FQNEAQ (reference sequence). The CDR3 length is 13 residues. Trimming shortened V by 5 bases and J by 5 bases, and 10 bases separated the two germline ends. The CDR3 here is CASSRNLDQPQHF. The CDR3 bases are TGTGCCAGCAGCCGAAACTTAGATCAGCCCCAGCATTTT.

This clonotype has a handful of counts. The chain joins TRBV5-1 to TRBJ2-2; a possible D gene is TRBD2 (6 bases). With 7 bases removed from V and 4 bases from J, the gap between germline ends came to 11 bases. This CDR3 spans 13 amino acids. Looked up from germline, CDR1 is SGHRS and CDR2 is YFSETQ. The CDR3 region has the DNA TGCGCCAGCGGGACCGGGAGCACCGGGGAGCTGTTTTTT. Residues: CASGTGSTGELFF. Complete variable domain (other parts from reference TRBV5-1 and TRBJ2-2): KAGVTQTPRYLIKTRGQQVTLSCSPISGHRSVSWYQQTPGQGLQFLFEYFSETQRNKGNFPGRFSGRQFSNSRSEMNVSTLELGDSALYLCASGTGSTGELFFGEGSRLTVL.